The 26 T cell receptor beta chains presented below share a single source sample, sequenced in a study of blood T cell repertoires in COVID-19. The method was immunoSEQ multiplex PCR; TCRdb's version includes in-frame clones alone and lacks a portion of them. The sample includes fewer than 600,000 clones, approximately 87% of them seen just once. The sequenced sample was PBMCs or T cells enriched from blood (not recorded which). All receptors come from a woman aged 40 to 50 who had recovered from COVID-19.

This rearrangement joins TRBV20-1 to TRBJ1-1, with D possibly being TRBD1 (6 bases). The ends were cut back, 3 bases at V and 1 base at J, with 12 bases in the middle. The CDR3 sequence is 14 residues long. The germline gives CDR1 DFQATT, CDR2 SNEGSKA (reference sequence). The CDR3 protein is CSASKDRGNTEAFF. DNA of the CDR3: TGCAGTGCTAGTAAGGACAGAGGGAACACTGAAGCTTTCTTT.

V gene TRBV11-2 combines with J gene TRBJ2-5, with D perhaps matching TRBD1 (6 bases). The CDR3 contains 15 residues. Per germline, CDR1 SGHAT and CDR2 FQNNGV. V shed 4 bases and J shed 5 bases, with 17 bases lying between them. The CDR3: CASSSYRDGGETQYF. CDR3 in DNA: TGTGCCAGCAGCTCGTACAGGGACGGTGGGGAGACCCAGTACTTC.

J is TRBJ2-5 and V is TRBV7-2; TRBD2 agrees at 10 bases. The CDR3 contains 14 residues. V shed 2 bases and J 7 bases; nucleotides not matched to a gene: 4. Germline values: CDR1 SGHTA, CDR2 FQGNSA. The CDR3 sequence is CASSLTPSGGTQYF. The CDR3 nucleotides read TGTGCCAGCAGCTTAACTCCTAGCGGGGGGACCCAGTACTTC.

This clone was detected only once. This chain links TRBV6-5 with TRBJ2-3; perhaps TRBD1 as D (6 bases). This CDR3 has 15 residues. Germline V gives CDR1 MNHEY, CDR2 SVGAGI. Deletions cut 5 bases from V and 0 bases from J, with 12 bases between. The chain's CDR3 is CASSQDRYSTDTQYF. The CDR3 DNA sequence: TGTGCCAGCAGTCAGGACAGATATAGCACAGATACGCAGTATTTT.

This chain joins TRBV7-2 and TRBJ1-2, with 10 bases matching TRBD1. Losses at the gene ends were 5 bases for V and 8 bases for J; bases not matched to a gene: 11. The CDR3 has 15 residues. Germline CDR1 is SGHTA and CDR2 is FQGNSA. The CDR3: CASSLLIRQGAGYTF. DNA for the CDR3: TGTGCCAGCAGCCTACTAATACGACAGGGGGCCGGCTACACCTTC.

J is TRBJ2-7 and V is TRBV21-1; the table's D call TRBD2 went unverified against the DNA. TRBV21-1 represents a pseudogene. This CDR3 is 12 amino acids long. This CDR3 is CASSRVRYEQYF. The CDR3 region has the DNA TGTGCCAGCAGCCGTGTTCGCTACGAGCAGTACTTC.

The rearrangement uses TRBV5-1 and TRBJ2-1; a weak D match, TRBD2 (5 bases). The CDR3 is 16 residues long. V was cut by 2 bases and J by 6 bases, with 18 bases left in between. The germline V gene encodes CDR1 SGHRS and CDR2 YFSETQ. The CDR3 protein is CASSFISGSLANEQFF. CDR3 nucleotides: TGCGCCAGCAGCTTTATATCGGGTAGCCTAGCCAATGAGCAGTTCTTC. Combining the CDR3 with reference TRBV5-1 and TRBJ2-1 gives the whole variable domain KAGVTQTPRYLIKTRGQQVTLSCSPISGHRSVSWYQQTPGQGLQFLFEYFSETQRNKGNFPGRFSGRQFSNSRSEMNVSTLELGDSALYLCASSFISGSLANEQFFGPGTRLTVL.

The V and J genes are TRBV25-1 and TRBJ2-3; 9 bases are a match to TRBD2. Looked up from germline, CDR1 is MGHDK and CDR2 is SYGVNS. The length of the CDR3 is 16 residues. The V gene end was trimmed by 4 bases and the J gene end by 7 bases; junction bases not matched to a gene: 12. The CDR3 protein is CASSVAGGPGENTQYF. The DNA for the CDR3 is TGTGCCAGCAGTGTTGCGGGAGGGCCGGGGGAAAATACGCAGTATTTT.

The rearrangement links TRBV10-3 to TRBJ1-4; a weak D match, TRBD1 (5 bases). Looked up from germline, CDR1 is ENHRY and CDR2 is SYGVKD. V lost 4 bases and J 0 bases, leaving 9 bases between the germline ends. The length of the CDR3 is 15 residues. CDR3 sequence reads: CAISGSGSTNEKLFF. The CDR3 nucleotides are TGTGCCATCAGTGGTTCAGGGTCAACTAATGAAAAACTGTTTTTT.

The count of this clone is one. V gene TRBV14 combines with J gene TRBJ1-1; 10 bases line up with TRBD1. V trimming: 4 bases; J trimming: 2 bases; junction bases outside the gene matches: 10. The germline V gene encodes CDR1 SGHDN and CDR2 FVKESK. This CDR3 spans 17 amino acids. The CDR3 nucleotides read TGTGCCAGCAGCCTATTCGGGACAGGGGCCCTTAACACTGAAGCTTTCTTT. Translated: CASSLFGTGALNTEAFF. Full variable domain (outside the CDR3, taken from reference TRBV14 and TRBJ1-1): EAGVTQFPSHSVIEKGQTVTLRCDPISGHDNLYWYRRVMGKEIKFLLHFVKESKQDESGMPNNRFLAERTGGTYSTLKVQPAELEDSGVYFCASSLFGTGALNTEAFFGQGTRLTVV.

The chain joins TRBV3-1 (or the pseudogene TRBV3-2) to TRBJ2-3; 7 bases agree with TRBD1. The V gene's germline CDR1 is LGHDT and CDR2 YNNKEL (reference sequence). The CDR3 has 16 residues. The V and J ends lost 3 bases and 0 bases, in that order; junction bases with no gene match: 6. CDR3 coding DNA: TGTGCCAGCAGCCACAGGGACAGTCCTAGCACAGATACGCAGTATTTT. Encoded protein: CASSHRDSPSTDTQYF.

The CDR3 region is CASRPYLAASGFEQYF. The CDR3 bases are TGTGCCAGCAGGCCCTACCTCGCCGCGAGCGGGTTTGAGCAGTACTTC. V gene TRBV2 combines with J gene TRBJ2-7; tentative D call: TRBD2 (6 bases). The CDR3 sequence is 16 residues long. Germline CDR1 reads SNHLY; CDR2 reads FYNNEI. V lost 6 bases to trimming and J lost 7 bases, with 25 bases between them.

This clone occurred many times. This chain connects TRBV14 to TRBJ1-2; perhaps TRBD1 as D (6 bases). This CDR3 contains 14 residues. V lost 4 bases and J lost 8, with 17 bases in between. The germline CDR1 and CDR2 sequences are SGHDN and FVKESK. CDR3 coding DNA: TGTGCCAGCAGCCGAAGAGGGGGTCCCTGGGGCTACACCTTC. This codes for CASSRRGGPWGYTF.

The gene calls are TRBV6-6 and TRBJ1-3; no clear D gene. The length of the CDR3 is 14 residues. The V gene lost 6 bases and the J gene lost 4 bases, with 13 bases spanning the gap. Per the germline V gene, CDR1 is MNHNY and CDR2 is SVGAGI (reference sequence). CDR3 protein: CASSPGISGNTIYF. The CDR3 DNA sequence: TGTGCCAGCAGCCCCGGGATATCGGGAAACACCATATATTTT.

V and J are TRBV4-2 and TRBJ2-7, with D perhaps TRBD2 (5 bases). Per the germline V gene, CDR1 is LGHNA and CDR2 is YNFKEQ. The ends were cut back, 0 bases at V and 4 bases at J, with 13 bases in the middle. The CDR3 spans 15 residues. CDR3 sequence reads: CASSQDFAGAYEQYF. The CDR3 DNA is TGTGCCAGCAGCCAAGATTTTGCGGGCGCGTACGAGCAGTACTTC.

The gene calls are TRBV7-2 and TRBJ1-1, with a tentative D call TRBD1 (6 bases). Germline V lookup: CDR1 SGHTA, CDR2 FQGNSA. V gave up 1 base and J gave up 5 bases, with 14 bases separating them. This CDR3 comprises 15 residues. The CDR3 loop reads CASSLELGAGTEAFF. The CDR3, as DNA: TGTGCCAGCAGCTTAGAATTGGGGGCAGGAACTGAAGCTTTCTTT.

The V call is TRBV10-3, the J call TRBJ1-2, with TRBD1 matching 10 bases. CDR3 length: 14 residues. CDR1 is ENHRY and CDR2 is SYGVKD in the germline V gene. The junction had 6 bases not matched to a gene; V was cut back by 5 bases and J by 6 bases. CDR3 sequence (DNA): TGTGCCATCAGTATTGGGACAGGGGATAATGGCTACACCTTC. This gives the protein CAISIGTGDNGYTF.

Here the CDR3 reads CASSPRRAETRGYEQYF. The CDR3 nucleotides read TGTGCCAGCTCCCCCCGGCGAGCGGAAACCCGTGGCTACGAGCAGTACTTC. The chain recombines TRBV18 with TRBJ2-7, with D perhaps matching TRBD2 (5 bases). CDR1 is KGHSH, CDR2 LQKENI, per germline. The CDR3 contains 17 residues. V lost 6 bases and J lost 3, with 24 bases in between.

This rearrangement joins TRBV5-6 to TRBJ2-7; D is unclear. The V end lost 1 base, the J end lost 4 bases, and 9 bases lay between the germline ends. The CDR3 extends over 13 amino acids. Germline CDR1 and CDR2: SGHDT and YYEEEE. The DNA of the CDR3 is TGTGCCAGCAGCTTGAGGAGTGAGTACGAGCAGTACTTC. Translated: CASSLRSEYEQYF.

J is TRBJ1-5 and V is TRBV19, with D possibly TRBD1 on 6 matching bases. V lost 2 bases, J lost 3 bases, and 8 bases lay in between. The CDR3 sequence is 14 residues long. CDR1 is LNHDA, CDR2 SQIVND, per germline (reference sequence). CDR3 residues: CASSIWDNNQPQHF. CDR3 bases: TGTGCCAGTAGTATATGGGACAACAATCAGCCCCAGCATTTT.

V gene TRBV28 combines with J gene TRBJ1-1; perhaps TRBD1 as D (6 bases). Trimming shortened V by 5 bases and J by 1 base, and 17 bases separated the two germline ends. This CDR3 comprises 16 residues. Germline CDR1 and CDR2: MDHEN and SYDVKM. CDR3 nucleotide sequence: TGTGCCAGCAGTGAAATCAGGACAGTAACGAACACTGAAGCTTTCTTT. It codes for CASSEIRTVTNTEAFF.

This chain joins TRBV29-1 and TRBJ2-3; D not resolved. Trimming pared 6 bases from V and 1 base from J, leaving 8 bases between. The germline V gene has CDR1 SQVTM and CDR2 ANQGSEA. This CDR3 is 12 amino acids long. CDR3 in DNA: TGCAGCGTGACTCGAGGCACAGATACGCAGTATTTT. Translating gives CSVTRGTDTQYF.

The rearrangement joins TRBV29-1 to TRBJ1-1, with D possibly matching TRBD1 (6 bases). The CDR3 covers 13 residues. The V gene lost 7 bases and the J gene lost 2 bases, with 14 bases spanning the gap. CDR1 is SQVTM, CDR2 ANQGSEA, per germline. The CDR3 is CSAVGGGNTEAFF. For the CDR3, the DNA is TGCAGCGCCGTAGGGGGGGGAAACACTGAAGCTTTCTTT.

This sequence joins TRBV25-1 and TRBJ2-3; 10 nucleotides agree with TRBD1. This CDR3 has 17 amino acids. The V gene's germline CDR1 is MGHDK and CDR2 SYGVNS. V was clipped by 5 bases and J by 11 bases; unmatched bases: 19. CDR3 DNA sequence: TGTGCCAGCAGTCGTGGTGTTGGGACAGGGGTATTGGGCCAGCAGTATTTT. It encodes CASSRGVGTGVLGQQYF.

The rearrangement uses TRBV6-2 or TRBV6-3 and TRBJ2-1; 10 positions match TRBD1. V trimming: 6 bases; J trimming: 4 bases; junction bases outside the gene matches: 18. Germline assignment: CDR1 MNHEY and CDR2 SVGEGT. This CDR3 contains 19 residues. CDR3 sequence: CASSPIFRTGGDPYNEQFF. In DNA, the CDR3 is TGTGCCAGCAGCCCGATTTTCCGGACAGGGGGGGACCCATACAATGAGCAGTTCTTC.

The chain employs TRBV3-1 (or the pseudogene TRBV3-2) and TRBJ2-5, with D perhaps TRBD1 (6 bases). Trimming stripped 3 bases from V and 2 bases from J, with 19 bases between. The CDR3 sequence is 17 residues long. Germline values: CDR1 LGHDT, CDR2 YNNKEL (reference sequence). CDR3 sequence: CASSHPPPRDTQETQYF. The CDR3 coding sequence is TGTGCCAGCAGCCACCCCCCGCCCCGGGACACTCAAGAGACCCAGTACTTC.